The T cell receptor beta chain under discussion was sequenced for a study of T-cell memory formation after mild COVID-19. At least ten counts were recorded for this clonotype. In TCRdb, the 5' RACE reads were re-called with MiXCR into one record per CDR3 protein. The sample shows 250,000 to 300,000 distinct CDR3 sequences, roughly 17% of them seen only once. V shed 2 bases and J shed 4 bases, with 0 bases lying between them. This CDR3 has 11 residues. Sequenced material: PBMCs or a T cell subset sorted from them (not recorded which). The receptor's source is a man younger than 35 who had mild COVID-19 (a few samples of this study predate the infection). Cell type and time point are not known. V and J are TRBV12-3 or TRBV12-4 and TRBJ1-5; D ambiguous. CDR3 sequence: CASSLNQPQHF. CDR3 DNA sequence: TGTGCCAGCAGTTTAAATCAGCCCCAGCATTTT.